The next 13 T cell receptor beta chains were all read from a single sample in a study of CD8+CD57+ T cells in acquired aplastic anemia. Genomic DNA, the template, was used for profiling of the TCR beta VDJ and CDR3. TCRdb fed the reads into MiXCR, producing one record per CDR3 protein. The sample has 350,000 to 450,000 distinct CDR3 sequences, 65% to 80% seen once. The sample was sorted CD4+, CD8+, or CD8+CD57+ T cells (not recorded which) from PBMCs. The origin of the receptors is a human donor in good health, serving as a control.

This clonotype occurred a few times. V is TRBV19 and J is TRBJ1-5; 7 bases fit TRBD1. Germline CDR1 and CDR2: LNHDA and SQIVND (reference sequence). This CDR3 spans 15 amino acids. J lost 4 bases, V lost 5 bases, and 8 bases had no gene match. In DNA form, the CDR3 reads TGTGCCAGTAGTCCCGGGACAGCCATTAATCAGCCCCAGCATTTT. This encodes CASSPGTAINQPQHF.

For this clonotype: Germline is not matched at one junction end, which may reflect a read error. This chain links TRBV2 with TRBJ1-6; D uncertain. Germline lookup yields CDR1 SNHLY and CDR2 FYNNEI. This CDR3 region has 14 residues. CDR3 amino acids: CARRHGYYNSPLLF. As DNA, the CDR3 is TGTGCCAGAAGACACGGGTACTATAATTCCCCCCTCCTCTTT.

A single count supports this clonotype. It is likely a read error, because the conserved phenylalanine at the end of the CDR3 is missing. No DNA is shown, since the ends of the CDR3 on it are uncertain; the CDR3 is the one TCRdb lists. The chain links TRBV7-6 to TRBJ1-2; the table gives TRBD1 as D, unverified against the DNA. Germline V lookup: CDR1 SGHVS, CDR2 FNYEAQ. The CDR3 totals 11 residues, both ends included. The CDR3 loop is CASSIVGGVTY.

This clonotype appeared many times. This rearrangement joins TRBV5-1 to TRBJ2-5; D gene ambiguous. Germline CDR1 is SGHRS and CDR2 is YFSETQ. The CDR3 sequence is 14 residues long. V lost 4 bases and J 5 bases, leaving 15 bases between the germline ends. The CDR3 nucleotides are TGCGCCAGCAGCCAAAACTCAAACGGGGAGACCCAGTACTTC. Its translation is CASSQNSNGETQYF. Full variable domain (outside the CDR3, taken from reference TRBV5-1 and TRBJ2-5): KAGVTQTPRYLIKTRGQQVTLSCSPISGHRSVSWYQQTPGQGLQFLFEYFSETQRNKGNFPGRFSGRQFSNSRSEMNVSTLELGDSALYLCASSQNSNGETQYFGPGTRLLVL.

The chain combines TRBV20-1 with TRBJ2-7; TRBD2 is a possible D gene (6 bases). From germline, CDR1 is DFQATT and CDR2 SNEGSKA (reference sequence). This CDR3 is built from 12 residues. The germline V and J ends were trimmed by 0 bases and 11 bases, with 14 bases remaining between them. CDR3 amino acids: CSAREGGTGKYF. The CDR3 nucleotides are TGCAGTGCTAGAGAAGGCGGGACTGGAAAGTACTTC.

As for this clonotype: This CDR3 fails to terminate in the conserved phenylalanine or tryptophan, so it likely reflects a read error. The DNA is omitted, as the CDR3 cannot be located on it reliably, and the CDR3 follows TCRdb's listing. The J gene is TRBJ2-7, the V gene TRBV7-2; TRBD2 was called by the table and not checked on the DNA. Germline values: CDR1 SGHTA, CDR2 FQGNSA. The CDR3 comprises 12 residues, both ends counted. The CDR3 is CASSLRLAGGDI.

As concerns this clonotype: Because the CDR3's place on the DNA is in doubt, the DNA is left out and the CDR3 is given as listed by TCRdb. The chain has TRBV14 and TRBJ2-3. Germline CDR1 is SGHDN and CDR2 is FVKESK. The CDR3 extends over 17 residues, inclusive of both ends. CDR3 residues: CASSQAISEQFFDTQYF.

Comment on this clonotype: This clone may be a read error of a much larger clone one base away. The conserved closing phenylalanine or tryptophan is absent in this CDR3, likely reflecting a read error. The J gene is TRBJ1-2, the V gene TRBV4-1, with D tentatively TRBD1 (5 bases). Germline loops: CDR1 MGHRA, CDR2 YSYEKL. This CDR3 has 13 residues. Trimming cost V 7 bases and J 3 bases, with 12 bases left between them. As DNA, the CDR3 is TGCGCCAGCACCCAGGGACGTGACTATGGCTACACCTCC. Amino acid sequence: CASTQGRDYGYTS.

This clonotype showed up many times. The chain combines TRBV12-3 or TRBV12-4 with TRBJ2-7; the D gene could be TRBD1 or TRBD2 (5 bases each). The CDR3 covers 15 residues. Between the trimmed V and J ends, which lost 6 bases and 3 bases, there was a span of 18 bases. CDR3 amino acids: CASRVRGAPVYEQYF. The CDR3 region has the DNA TGTGCCAGCAGGGTCCGAGGGGCCCCCGTCTACGAGCAGTACTTC.

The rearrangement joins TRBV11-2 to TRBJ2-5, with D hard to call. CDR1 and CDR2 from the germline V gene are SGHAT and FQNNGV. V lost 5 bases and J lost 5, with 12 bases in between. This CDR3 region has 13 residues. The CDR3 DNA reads TGTGCCAGCAGCCCTCAGTCGGCCGAGACCCAGTACTTC. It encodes CASSPQSAETQYF. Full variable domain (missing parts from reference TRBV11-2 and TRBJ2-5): EAGVAQSPRYKIIEKRQSVAFWCNPISGHATLYWYQQILGQGPKLLIQFQNNGVVDDSQLPKDRFSAERLKGVDSTLKIQPAKLEDSAVYLCASSPQSAETQYFGPGTRLLVL.

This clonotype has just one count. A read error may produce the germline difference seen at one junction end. The CDR3 is CASSRSHTGMNEGYTF. The CDR3 region has the DNA TGCGCCAGCAGCCGAAGCCATACAGGGATGAATGAAGGCTACACCTTC. The chain recombines TRBV7-2 with TRBJ1-2; TRBD1 is a possible D gene (6 bases). Per the germline V gene, CDR1 is SGHTA and CDR2 is FQGNSA. The CDR3 covers 16 residues.

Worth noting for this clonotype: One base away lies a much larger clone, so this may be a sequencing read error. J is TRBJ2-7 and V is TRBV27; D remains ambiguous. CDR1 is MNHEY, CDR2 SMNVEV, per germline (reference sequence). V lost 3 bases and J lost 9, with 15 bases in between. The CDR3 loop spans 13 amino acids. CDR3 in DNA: TGTGCCAGCAGTTTTTACGGCGATTGGAGGCAGTACTTC. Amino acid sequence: CASSFYGDWRQYF.

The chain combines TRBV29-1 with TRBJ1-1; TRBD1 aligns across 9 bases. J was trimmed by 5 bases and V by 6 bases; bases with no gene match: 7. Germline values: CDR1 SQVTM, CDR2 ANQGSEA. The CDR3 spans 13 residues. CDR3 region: CSVETGGGTEAFF. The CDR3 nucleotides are TGCAGCGTCGAGACAGGGGGTGGTACTGAAGCTTTCTTT.